This TCR beta chain was retrieved from a study of T cell responses to AZD1222 COVID-19 vaccine. The CDR3 runs 10 residues. Germline V gives CDR1 LGHDT, CDR2 YNNKEL (reference sequence). V shed 8 bases and J shed 4 bases, with 6 bases lying between them. Clones were read by immunoSEQ multiplex PCR, and TCRdb kept only the in-frame ones, dropping some. Of some 70,000 clones listed, 84% are singletons. This rearrangement joins TRBV3-1 (or the pseudogene TRBV3-2) to TRBJ2-7; the D is unclear. The sample in question was peripheral blood, obtained on day 0 of AZD1222 vaccination. The clonotype originates from an adult in good health. The CDR3 region has the DNA TGTGCCAGCGGACCATACGAGCAGTACTTC. It encodes CASGPYEQYF.